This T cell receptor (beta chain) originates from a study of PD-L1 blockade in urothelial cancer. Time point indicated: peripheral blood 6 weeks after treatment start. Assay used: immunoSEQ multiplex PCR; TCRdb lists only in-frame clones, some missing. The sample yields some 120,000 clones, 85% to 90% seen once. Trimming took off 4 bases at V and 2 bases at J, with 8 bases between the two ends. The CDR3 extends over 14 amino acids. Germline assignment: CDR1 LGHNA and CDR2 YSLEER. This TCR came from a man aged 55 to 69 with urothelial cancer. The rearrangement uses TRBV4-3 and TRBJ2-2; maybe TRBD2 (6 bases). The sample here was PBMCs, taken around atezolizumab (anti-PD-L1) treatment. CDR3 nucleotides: TGCGCCAGCAGCCGGGACTCCAACACCGGGGAGCTGTTTTTT. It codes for CASSRDSNTGELFF.